One and the same sample provided the 17 T cell receptor beta chains below, sequenced in a study of vaccination and CD4 T cells after COVID-19. The Oncomine TCR Beta short-read assay sequenced DNA from cultured CD4+ T cells. TCRdb fed the PCR reads into MiXCR, producing one record per CDR3 protein. The sample holds roughly 15,000 distinct CDR3 sequences, around 68% seen once. Their target antigens are unknown. Treatment noted: approximately nine-day PBMC culture with coronavirus spike peptide pools or control peptides (ViraFEST assay). Sequenced material: CD4+ T cells from blood, cultured in vitro. The receptors derive from a human donor who had recovered from COVID-19.

J is TRBJ2-7 and V is TRBV27, with 8 bases matching TRBD2. V lost 1 base to trimming and J lost 0 bases; unmatched junction nucleotides: 5. Germline loops: CDR1 MNHEY, CDR2 SMNVEV (reference sequence). CDR3 length: 16 amino acids. DNA of the CDR3: TGTGCCAGCAGTTTATACCTTAGCGGGGACTCCTACGAGCAGTACTTC. It codes for CASSLYLSGDSYEQYF.

This sequence joins TRBV2 and TRBJ1-6, with 7 bases matching TRBD1. This CDR3 contains 15 residues. Germline CDR1 reads SNHLY; CDR2 reads FYNNEI. Germline trimming cut 3 bases from V and 8 bases from J; bases unmatched to any gene: 7. CDR3 in DNA: TGTGCCAGCAGTGAGAATACAGGGGATGATTCACCCCTCCACTTT. Translating it yields CASSENTGDDSPLHF.

This clonotype was seen more than once but under ten times. This chain uses TRBV7-2 with TRBJ1-5; 9 nucleotides agree with TRBD1. The CDR3 is made up of 16 amino acids. The V gene's germline CDR1 is SGHTA and CDR2 FQGNSA. J lost 4 bases, V lost 1 base, and 5 bases had no gene match. CDR3 protein: CASSLDDRGENQPQHF. For the CDR3, the DNA is TGTGCCAGCAGCTTAGACGACAGGGGGGAGAATCAGCCCCAGCATTTT.

The gene calls are TRBV19 and TRBJ1-5; D unresolved. The V end lost 5 bases, the J end lost 5 bases, and 10 bases lay between the germline ends. The germline V gene has CDR1 LNHDA and CDR2 SQIVND (reference sequence). This CDR3 spans 13 amino acids. CDR3 amino acids: CASSVIPDQPQHF. The CDR3 nucleotides are TGTGCCAGTAGTGTGATCCCCGATCAGCCCCAGCATTTT.

Points on this clonotype: One junction end disagrees with the germline gene, perhaps due to a read error. The chain carries TRBV7-7 and TRBJ2-3, with D hard to call. The length of the CDR3 is 14 residues. In germline, CDR1 is SSHAT, CDR2 FNYEAQ (reference sequence). CDR3 DNA sequence: TGTGCTAGCAGCTTAGAAAGACTTTCTGGTACGCAGTATTTT. Translation: CASSLERLSGTQYF.

The table lists this clonotype with a count of one. The V call is TRBV19, the J call TRBJ2-7, with 8 bases fitting TRBD1. Losses at the gene ends were 9 bases for V and 5 bases for J; bases not matched to a gene: 9. This CDR3 has 13 residues. Germline V gene sequence: CDR1 LNHDA, CDR2 SQIVND (reference sequence). CDR3 in DNA: TGTGCCAGAGTTGGACAGGGTATACACGAGCAGTACTTC. The encoded protein is CARVGQGIHEQYF. The full variable domain, with the rest looked up from reference TRBV19 and TRBJ2-7, is DGGITQSPKYLFRKEGQNVTLSCEQNLNHDAMYWYRQDPGQGLRLIYYSQIVNDFQKGDIAEGYSVSREKKESFPLTVTSAQKNPTAFYLCARVGQGIHEQYFGPGTRLTVT.

The gene calls are TRBV5-4 and TRBJ2-7, with D possibly TRBD2 on 5 matching bases. Germline loops: CDR1 SGHNT, CDR2 YYREEE (reference sequence). The V end was cut by 0 bases, the J end by 2 bases, with 15 bases between. The CDR3 runs to 16 residues. CDR3 protein: CASSLAGVARTYEQYF. In DNA, the CDR3 is TGTGCCAGCAGCTTGGCCGGGGTAGCGCGTACCTACGAGCAGTACTTC.

The chain employs TRBV24-1 and TRBJ2-7; no reliable D call. Germline V gene lookup returns CDR1 KGHDR and CDR2 SFDVKD. The V end lost 4 bases, the J end lost 7 bases, and 10 bases lay between the germline ends. The CDR3 length is 12 residues. The CDR3 nucleotides are TGTGCCACCAGTGACGCCGTGGGGGAGCAGTACTTC. It codes for CATSDAVGEQYF.

This sequence joins TRBV28 and TRBJ1-3; 7 positions match TRBD1. The CDR3 loop spans 13 amino acids. Germline V CDR1 and CDR2: MDHEN, SYDVKM. V dropped 6 bases and J dropped 7; count of bases not matched to a gene: 6. Here the CDR3 DNA reads TGTGCCAGCAGCCCCGACAGGGTCAACACCATATATTTT. The encoded protein is CASSPDRVNTIYF.

This chain uses TRBV6-2 or TRBV6-3 with TRBJ2-7, with 13 bases identical to TRBD2. CDR1 MNHEY and CDR2 SVGEGT come from the germline V gene. Trimming cost V 6 bases and J 5 bases; bases outside gene matches: 4. CDR3 length equals 14 residues. CDR3 region: CASRTGTSGNEQYF. For the CDR3, the DNA is TGTGCCAGCAGAACCGGGACTAGCGGGAACGAGCAGTACTTC.

This clonotype was observed a few times. The V call is TRBV27, the J call TRBJ1-1; D perhaps matches TRBD1 (5 bases). CDR3 length: 14 residues. The germline V and J ends were trimmed by 2 bases and 4 bases, with 11 bases remaining between them. Germline CDR1 is MNHEY and CDR2 is SMNVEV (reference sequence). The CDR3 loop reads CASSLRGVSTEAFF. Here the CDR3 DNA reads TGTGCCAGCAGTTTACGGGGGGTGTCCACTGAAGCTTTCTTT.

This clonotype was seen a handful of times. DNA for the CDR3: TGTGCCAGTAGTATGGGACAGGGTCTTAACTATGGCTACACCTTC. This translates into CASSMGQGLNYGYTF. The chain links TRBV19 to TRBJ1-2, with 9 bases fitting TRBD1. Germline V gene data show CDR1 as LNHDA and CDR2 as SQIVND (reference sequence). The V gene end was trimmed by 3 bases and the J gene end by 1 base; junction bases not matched to a gene: 3. CDR3 length equals 15 residues. The full variable domain, with the rest looked up from reference TRBV19 and TRBJ1-2, is DGGITQSPKYLFRKEGQNVTLSCEQNLNHDAMYWYRQDPGQGLRLIYYSQIVNDFQKGDIAEGYSVSREKKESFPLTVTSAQKNPTAFYLCASSMGQGLNYGYTFGSGTRLTVV.

This clonotype was seen more than once but under ten times. The chain couples TRBV30 to TRBJ1-5; possibly TRBD1 for D (6 bases). Trimming pared 4 bases from V and 8 bases from J, leaving 15 bases between. Germline CDR1 and CDR2: GTSNPN and SVGIG (reference sequence). The CDR3 runs to 13 residues. The CDR3 DNA reads TGTGCCTGGACGAGGGGGGGTCGGGAGCCCCAGCATTTT. Its translation: CAWTRGGREPQHF.

V and J are TRBV6-5 and TRBJ1-2, with D maybe TRBD1 (6 bases). The CDR3 loop spans 18 amino acids. The V end lost 0 bases, the J end lost 5 bases, and 22 bases lay between the germline ends. Germline V gene data show CDR1 as MNHEY and CDR2 as SVGAGI. CDR3 in DNA: TGTGCCAGCAGTTACTCGGAGGGGTTTCGTGGGGGCGCTTATGGCTACACCTTC. Translated: CASSYSEGFRGGAYGYTF.

This clonotype has only one observation. The chain couples TRBV25-1 to TRBJ1-2, with a weak D call TRBD1 (5 bases). This CDR3 comprises 18 residues. The V gene's germline CDR1 is MGHDK and CDR2 SYGVNS. With 4 bases removed from V and 2 bases from J, the gap between germline ends came to 23 bases. The CDR3 region is CASSGEGLSYKKNYGYTF. Here the CDR3 DNA reads TGTGCCAGCAGTGGGGAGGGACTCAGCTACAAAAAAAACTATGGCTACACCTTC.

This rearrangement joins TRBV7-2 to TRBJ2-5; 11 positions agree with TRBD2. Trimming at V came to 0 bases and at J to 5 bases, leaving 14 bases not matched to a gene. The germline V gene encodes CDR1 SGHTA and CDR2 FQGNSA. The CDR3 length is 19 residues. CDR3 DNA sequence: TGTGCCAGCAGCTTAGCGAGGAAACTAGCGGGAGCTGGAGGGGAGACCCAGTACTTC. Translated: CASSLARKLAGAGGETQYF.

This clonotype appeared a few times. V is TRBV6-2 or TRBV6-3 and J is TRBJ1-5; no reliable D call. The V and J ends lost 4 bases and 5 bases respectively, with 18 bases between them. Germline V gene sequence: CDR1 MNHEY, CDR2 SVGEGT. This CDR3 is 16 amino acids long. The CDR3 DNA reads as TGTGCCAGCAGTTTCCGAGGAAGGCACTGGGATCAGCCCCAGCATTTT. The encoded protein is CASSFRGRHWDQPQHF.